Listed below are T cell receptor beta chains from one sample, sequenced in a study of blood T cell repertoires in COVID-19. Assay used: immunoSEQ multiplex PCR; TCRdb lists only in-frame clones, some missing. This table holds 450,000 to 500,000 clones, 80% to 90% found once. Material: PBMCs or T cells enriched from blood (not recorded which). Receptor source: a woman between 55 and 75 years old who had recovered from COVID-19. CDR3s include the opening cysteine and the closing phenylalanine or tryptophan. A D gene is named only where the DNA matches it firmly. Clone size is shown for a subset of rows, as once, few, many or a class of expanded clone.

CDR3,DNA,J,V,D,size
CASSLREQGTSPLHF,TGTGCCAGCAGCTTAAGGGAACAGGGGACTTCACCCCTCCACTTT,TRBJ1-6,TRBV7-6,TRBD1,-
CASSRDTKLTGELFF,TGCGCCAGCAGCCGGGACACGAAGTTGACCGGGGAGCTGTTTTTT,TRBJ2-2,TRBV5-1,-,-
CAISESTANTEAFF,TGTGCCATCAGTGAGTCCACAGCGAACACTGAAGCTTTCTTT,TRBJ1-1,TRBV10-3,-,-
CASGLVMNTGAGNTIYF,TGTGCTAGTGGTTTGGTAATGAATACAGGGGCTGGAAACACCATATATTTT,TRBJ1-3,TRBV12-5,TRBD1,-
CASKPQGPGELFF,TGTGCCAGTAAGCCACAGGGCCCCGGGGAGCTGTTTTTT,TRBJ2-2,TRBV19,-,-
CASSPGQGGAGELFF,TGTGCCAGCTCACCCGGCCAGGGCGGTGCCGGGGAGCTGTTTTTT,TRBJ2-2,TRBV18,-,-
CAWRAGGSYGYTF,TGTGCCTGGAGGGCAGGGGGCTCCTATGGCTACACCTTC,TRBJ1-2,TRBV30,TRBD1,once
CSVESSGDYGYTF,TGCAGCGTTGAGTCCTCAGGGGACTATGGCTACACCTTC,TRBJ1-2,TRBV29-1,-,-
CASSVRGLAGSSGELFF,TGTGCCAGCAGCGTAAGGGGACTAGCGGGGTCGTCCGGGGAGCTGTTTTTT,TRBJ2-2,TRBV9,TRBD2,-
CASKGGPDTQYF,TGTGCCAGCAAAGGGGGCCCAGATACGCAGTATTTT,TRBJ2-3,TRBV11-3,TRBD1,-
CASSVGQGRDQPQHF,TGTGCCAGCAGCGTAGGACAGGGTAGGGATCAGCCCCAGCATTTT,TRBJ1-5,TRBV9,TRBD1,once
CATSDIMAGGANEQFF,TGTGCCACCAGTGATATAATGGCAGGGGGTGCGAATGAGCAGTTCTTC,TRBJ2-1,TRBV24-1,TRBD1,once
CASSQDITGAPNEKLFF,TGTGCCAGCAGCCAAGATATTACAGGTGCCCCTAATGAAAAACTGTTTTTT,TRBJ1-4,TRBV3-1/TRBV3-2,-,-
CATSDLSFERQGGEQYF,TGTGCCACCAGTGATTTGTCATTTGAGCGACAGGGAGGCGAGCAGTACTTC,TRBJ2-7,TRBV24-1,-,-
CASSLGGSVSPQHF,TGTGCCAGCAGTTTAGGAGGGTCTGTTTCACCCCAGCATTTT,TRBJ1-5,TRBV27,-,-
CASSLGQGTNTGELFF,TGTGCCAGCAGTTTAGGACAGGGGACGAACACCGGGGAGCTGTTTTTT,TRBJ2-2,TRBV6-5,TRBD1,-
CASSAALSYPHEQYF,TGTGCCAGCAGCGCCGCCTTGTCCTATCCCCACGAGCAGTACTTC,TRBJ2-7,TRBV7-9,-,-
CASSLQGPGNTIYF,TGTGCCAGCAGCTTACAGGGCCCTGGAAACACCATATATTTT,TRBJ1-3,TRBV7-8,-,-
CASTSQGGQPQHF,TGTGCCAGCACGAGTCAGGGGGGTCAGCCCCAGCATTTT,TRBJ1-5,TRBV6-5,TRBD1,once
CASSEWTGVGEKLFF,TGTGCCAGCAGCGAATGGACAGGGGTAGGAGAAAAACTGTTTTTT,TRBJ1-4,TRBV9,TRBD1,-
CASSPSTGSGNTIYF,TGTGCCAGCAGCCCGTCCACAGGGTCTGGAAACACCATATATTTT,TRBJ1-3,TRBV9,-,-
CASERGGSTDTQYF,TGTGCCAGCGAGCGGGGGGGCTCTACAGATACGCAGTATTTT,TRBJ2-3,TRBV5-4,TRBD2,-
CASSLGENTGELFF,TGCGCCAGCAGCTTGGGAGAGAACACCGGGGAGCTGTTTTTT,TRBJ2-2,TRBV5-1,-,-
CASSLGELSGANVLTF,TGTGCCAGCAGCTTGGGTGAGCTCTCTGGGGCCAACGTCCTGACTTTC,TRBJ2-6,TRBV5-6,-,-
CASSTGGAGRNEQFF,TGTGCCAGCAGTACAGGGGGCGCGGGGCGAAATGAGCAGTTCTTC,TRBJ2-1,TRBV6-4,TRBD1,once
CAWSAGGRGKLFF,TGTGCCTGGAGTGCGGGGGGCAGGGGAAAACTGTTTTTT,TRBJ1-4,TRBV30,-,-
CASSLGGQGKTQYF,TGTGCCAGCAGCTTAGGAGGACAAGGGAAGACCCAGTACTTC,TRBJ2-5,TRBV11-2,-,-
CASSLQGTYNSPLHF,TGTGCCAGCAGCTTACAGGGGACATATAATTCACCCCTCCACTTT,TRBJ1-6,TRBV5-6,TRBD1,-
CASSSSGGSGNTIYF,TGCGCCAGCAGCTCGTCGGGAGGCTCTGGAAACACCATATATTTT,TRBJ1-3,TRBV5-1,-,-
CASSHSRGGQPQHF,TGTGCCAGCAGCCATTCTAGGGGGGGCCAGCCCCAGCATTTT,TRBJ1-5,TRBV3-1/TRBV3-2,-,-
CASSLGGTGGEKLFF,TGTGCCAGCAGTTTGGGCGGGACAGGCGGTGAAAAACTGTTTTTT,TRBJ1-4,TRBV7-2,TRBD1,-
CASRTRTGTGGGSPLHF,TGTGCCAGCAGAACCAGAACCGGGACAGGGGGTGGTTCACCCCTCCACTTT,TRBJ1-6,TRBV5-6,TRBD1,-
CASSPAGGWTNEKLFF,TGTGCCAGCAGCCCGGCAGGGGGATGGACTAATGAAAAACTGTTTTTT,TRBJ1-4,TRBV27,TRBD1,-
CASGVGKETQYF,TGTGCCAGCGGGGTAGGCAAAGAGACCCAGTACTTC,TRBJ2-5,TRBV19,-,few
CASTFSTSISSYNSPLHF,TGTGCCAGTACCTTCTCCACATCGATCAGCTCCTATAATTCACCCCTCCACTTT,TRBJ1-6,TRBV19,-,once
CASSNRFSIYF,TGTGCCAGCAGCAACCGGTTCTCCATATATTTT,TRBJ1-3,TRBV5-6,-,-
CASSYPTRTGPYEQYF,TGTGCCAGCAGTTACCCGACCCGGACAGGCCCCTACGAGCAGTACTTC,TRBJ2-7,TRBV6-2/TRBV6-3,TRBD1,-
CASSLEPSSGANVLTF,TGCGCCAGCAGCTTGGAGCCTTCCTCTGGGGCCAACGTCCTGACTTTC,TRBJ2-6,TRBV5-1,-,once
CASRGTGTSGELFF,TGCGCCAGCAGGGGGACAGGGACGAGCGGGGAGCTGTTTTTT,TRBJ2-2,TRBV10-1,TRBD1,-
CASARGFSYANTGELFF,TGTGCCAGCGCCAGGGGGTTTAGCTACGCGAACACCGGGGAGCTGTTTTTT,TRBJ2-2,TRBV13,TRBD1,-
CASKEGVGYNEQFF,TGTGCCAGTAAGGAGGGAGTCGGCTACAATGAGCAGTTCTTC,TRBJ2-1,TRBV19,-,once
CATSREGWRGRGPSETQYF,TGTGCCACCAGCAGAGAAGGATGGAGGGGCAGGGGGCCTTCGGAGACCCAGTACTTC,TRBJ2-5,TRBV15,TRBD1,-
CASSKNRGETQYF,TGTGCCAGCAGTAAGAATAGGGGAGAGACCCAGTACTTC,TRBJ2-5,TRBV12-3/TRBV12-4,-,-
CAITPTTQTEAFF,TGTGCCATCACGCCCACAACCCAGACTGAAGCTTTCTTT,TRBJ1-1,TRBV10-3,-,-
CASSLGGREQPQHF,TGTGCCAGCAGTTTGGGAGGTAGGGAACAGCCCCAGCATTTT,TRBJ1-5,TRBV27,-,-
CATGTGNSGYTF,TGTGCCACCGGGACAGGGAACTCCGGCTACACCTTC,TRBJ1-2,TRBV24-1,TRBD1,once
CSACSQGVYEQFF,TGCAGCGCCTGCTCACAGGGGGTATATGAGCAGTTCTTC,TRBJ2-1,TRBV29-1,TRBD1,-
CAWSPPGGRNQPQHF,TGTGCCTGGAGTCCCCCAGGGGGTCGCAATCAGCCCCAGCATTTT,TRBJ1-5,TRBV30,TRBD1,many
CASSQDAGTGKMNTEAFF,TGCGCCAGCAGCCAAGATGCCGGGACAGGGAAAATGAACACTGAAGCTTTCTTT,TRBJ1-1,TRBV4-1,TRBD1,-
CSVEGSEGTETMNEQFF,TGCAGCGTTGAAGGGTCTGAGGGTACAGAGACCATGAATGAGCAGTTCTTC,TRBJ2-1,TRBV29-1,-,-
CASSTISGGTEAFF,TGTGCCAGCAGCACAATATCAGGGGGCACTGAAGCTTTCTTT,TRBJ1-1,TRBV5-5,TRBD1,-
CASSLLSGSGNTIYF,TGTGCCAGCAGCCTCCTGTCGGGCTCTGGAAACACCATATATTTT,TRBJ1-3,TRBV3-1/TRBV3-2,-,few
CASSVGLAGGQETQYF,TGTGCCAGCAGCGTGGGACTAGCGGGGGGCCAAGAGACCCAGTACTTC,TRBJ2-5,TRBV5-4,TRBD2,-
CASRRGVALNYGYTF,TGTGCCAGTAGAAGGGGTGTTGCCCTTAACTATGGCTACACCTTC,TRBJ1-2,TRBV19,-,-
CAWSVQGHYSPLHF,TGTGCCTGGAGTGTACAGGGTCACTATTCACCCCTCCACTTT,TRBJ1-6,TRBV30,-,-
CASSLRSGPFSGNTIYF,TGTGCCAGCAGCTTAAGGTCAGGGCCCTTCTCTGGAAACACCATATATTTT,TRBJ1-3,TRBV11-2,-,once
CSGSTGMNTEAFF,TGCAGCGGATCGACAGGTATGAACACTGAAGCTTTCTTT,TRBJ1-1,TRBV29-1,-,-